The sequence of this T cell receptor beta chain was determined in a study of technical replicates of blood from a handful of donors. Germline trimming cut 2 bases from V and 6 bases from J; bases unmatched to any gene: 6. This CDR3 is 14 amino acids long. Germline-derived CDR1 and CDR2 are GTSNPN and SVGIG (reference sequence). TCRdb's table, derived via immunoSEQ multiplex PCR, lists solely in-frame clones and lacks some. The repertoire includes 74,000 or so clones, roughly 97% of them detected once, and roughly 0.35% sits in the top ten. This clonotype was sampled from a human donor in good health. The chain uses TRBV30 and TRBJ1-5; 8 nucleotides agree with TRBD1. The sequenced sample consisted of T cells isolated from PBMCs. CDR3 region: CAWSTGQGGQPQHF. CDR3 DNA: TGTGCCTGGAGTACAGGACAGGGAGGTCAGCCCCAGCATTTT.